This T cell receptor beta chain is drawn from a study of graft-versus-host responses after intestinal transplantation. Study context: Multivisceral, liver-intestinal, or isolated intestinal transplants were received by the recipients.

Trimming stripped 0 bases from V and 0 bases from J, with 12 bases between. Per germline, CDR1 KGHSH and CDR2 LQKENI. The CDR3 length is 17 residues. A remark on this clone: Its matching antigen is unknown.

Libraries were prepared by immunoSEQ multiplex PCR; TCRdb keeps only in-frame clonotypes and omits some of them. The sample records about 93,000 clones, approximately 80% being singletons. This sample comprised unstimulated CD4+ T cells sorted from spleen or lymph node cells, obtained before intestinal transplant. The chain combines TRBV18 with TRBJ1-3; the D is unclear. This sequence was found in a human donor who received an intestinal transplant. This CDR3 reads CASSPPGAPTSGNTIYF. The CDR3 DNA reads TGTGCCAGCTCACCACCGGGAGCCCCTACCTCTGGAAACACCATATATTTT.